This T cell receptor (beta chain) is from a study of control samples from healthy donors and cancer patients. V was pared by 1 base and J by 5 bases, with 15 bases between. CDR3 length: 15 amino acids. The germline gives CDR1 SGHAT, CDR2 FQNNGV. The assay was immunoSEQ multiplex PCR, and TCRdb's table has in-frame clones only and misses some. The sample includes some 410,000 clones, 90% seen only once; the top ten take around 6.4%. Source material: PBMCs. This rearrangement joins TRBV11-2 to TRBJ2-7; D is perhaps TRBD1 (6 bases). The sequence was collected from a man aged 35 to 55 with head and neck cancer. CDR3 nucleotides: TGTGCCAGCAGCTTAGGAGGGGGACCGGTCGACGAGCAGTACTTC. Encoded protein: CASSLGGGPVDEQYF.